This T cell receptor beta chain was found in a study of T cell repertoires in cytomegalovirus infection. Overall study context: Selection of CMV epitopes for the study included recently identified HLA-C-restricted and well-studied HLA-B-restricted ones. CMV infection and matching HLA type were both indicated by public TCR beta signatures. Study observations and caveats: Ex vivo, HLA-C-restricted CMV-specific TCR beta clonotypes prevailed over the rest of the response.

This CDR3 has 15 amino acids. V gave up 5 bases and J gave up 7 bases, with 18 bases separating them. Per the germline V gene, CDR1 is LNHDA and CDR2 is SQIVND (reference sequence). TCRdb reprocessed the reads with MiXCR, giving one entry per CDR3 protein. The table includes under 350,000 distinct CDR3 sequences, less than 25% detected once. Concerning this clonotype: Its antigen is currently unknown.

The source of this sequence is a human donor in good health (CMV status not recorded). Some clones in this sample may be carry-over from other donors' samples. The V and J genes are TRBV19 and TRBJ2-4; D may be TRBD2 (5 bases). Source: cultured PBMCs, taken from culture after CMV antigen stimulation. CDR3 region: CASSEVEVVGNIQYF. CDR3 DNA sequence: TGTGCCAGTAGTGAGGTGGAGGTAGTGGGGAACATTCAGTACTTC.